What follows describes a single T cell receptor (beta chain). Its matching antigen is unknown. Primers: 60 Vbeta forward and 13 Jbeta reverse. Here immunoSEQ multiplex PCR was the method, and the copy in TCRdb shows in-frame clones only, minus some. The repertoire holds 150,000 to 160,000 clones, with about 84% as singletons. Germline CDR1 is GTSNPN and CDR2 is SVGIG (reference sequence). J gave up 8 bases and V 7 bases, and 11 bases lay outside the gene matches. This CDR3 has 14 residues. The data stem from a study of cytomegalovirus exposure and HLA in healthy donors. General study points: HLA allele associations emerged for 17,000 or so TCR beta sequences in a later analysis, at 0.05 false discovery rate.

J is TRBJ2-1 and V is TRBV30; 10 bases map to TRBD1. This TCR was sampled from a woman aged 40 to 50 in good health and CMV-seropositive. The specimen sequenced was PBMCs. Written as DNA, the CDR3 is TGTGCCTCGCCGGGACAGGGGACGAGAGATGAGCAGTTCTTC. Encoded protein: CASPGQGTRDEQFF.